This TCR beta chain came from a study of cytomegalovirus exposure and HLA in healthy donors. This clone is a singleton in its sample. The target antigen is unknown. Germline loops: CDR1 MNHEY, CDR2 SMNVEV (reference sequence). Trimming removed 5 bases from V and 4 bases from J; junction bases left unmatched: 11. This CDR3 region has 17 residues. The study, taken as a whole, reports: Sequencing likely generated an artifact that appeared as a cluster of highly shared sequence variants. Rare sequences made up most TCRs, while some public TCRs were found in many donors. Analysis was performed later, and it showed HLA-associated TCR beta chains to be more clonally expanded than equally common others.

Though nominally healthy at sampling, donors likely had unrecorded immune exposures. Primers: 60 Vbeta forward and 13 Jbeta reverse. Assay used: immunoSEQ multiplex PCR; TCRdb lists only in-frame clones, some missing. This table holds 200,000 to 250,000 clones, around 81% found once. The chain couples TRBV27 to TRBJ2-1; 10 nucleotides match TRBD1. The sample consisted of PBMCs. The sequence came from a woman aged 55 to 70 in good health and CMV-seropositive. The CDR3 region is CASSRIGTGVKYNEQFF. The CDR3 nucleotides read TGTGCCAGCAGTCGAATAGGGACAGGGGTGAAGTACAATGAGCAGTTCTTC.